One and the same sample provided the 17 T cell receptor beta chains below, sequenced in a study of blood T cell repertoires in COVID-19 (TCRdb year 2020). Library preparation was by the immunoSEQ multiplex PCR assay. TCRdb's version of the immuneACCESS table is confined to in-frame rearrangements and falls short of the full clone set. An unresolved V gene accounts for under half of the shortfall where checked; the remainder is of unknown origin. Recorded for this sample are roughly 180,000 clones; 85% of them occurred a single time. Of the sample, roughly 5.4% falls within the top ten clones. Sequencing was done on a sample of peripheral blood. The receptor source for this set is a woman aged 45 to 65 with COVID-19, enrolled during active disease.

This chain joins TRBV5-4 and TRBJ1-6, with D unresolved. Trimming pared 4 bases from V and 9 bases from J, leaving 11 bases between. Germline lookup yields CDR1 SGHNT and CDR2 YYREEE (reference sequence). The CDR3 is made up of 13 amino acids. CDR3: CASSTLIGSPLHF. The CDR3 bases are TGTGCCAGCAGCACCCTAATTGGTTCACCCCTCCACTTT.

CDR3 region: CASSLLVQGGTYEQYF. The CDR3 DNA is TGCGCCAGCAGCTTGCTGGTACAGGGAGGGACCTACGAGCAGTACTTC. The chain couples TRBV5-1 to TRBJ2-7; TRBD2 is a possible D gene (7 bases). Germline CDR1 SGHRS, CDR2 YFSETQ. This CDR3 spans 16 amino acids. V was clipped by 1 base and J by 2 bases, with 16 bases between them.

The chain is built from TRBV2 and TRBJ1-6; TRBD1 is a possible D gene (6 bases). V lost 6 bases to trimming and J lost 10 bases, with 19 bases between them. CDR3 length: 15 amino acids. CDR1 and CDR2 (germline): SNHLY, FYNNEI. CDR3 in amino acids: CASRPGAGDSSPLHF. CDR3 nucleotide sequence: TGTGCCAGCAGACCAGGCGCAGGGGATTCATCACCCCTCCACTTT.

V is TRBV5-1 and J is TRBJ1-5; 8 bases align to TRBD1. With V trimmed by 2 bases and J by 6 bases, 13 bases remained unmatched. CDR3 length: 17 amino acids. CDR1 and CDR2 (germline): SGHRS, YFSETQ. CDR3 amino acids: CASSLPPRQGLSQPQHF. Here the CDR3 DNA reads TGCGCCAGCAGCTTACCCCCAAGACAGGGGTTGAGTCAGCCCCAGCATTTT.

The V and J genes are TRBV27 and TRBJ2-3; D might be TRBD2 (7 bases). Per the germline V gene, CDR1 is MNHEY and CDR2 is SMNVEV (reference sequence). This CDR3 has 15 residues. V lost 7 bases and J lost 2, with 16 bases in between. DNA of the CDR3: TGTGCCAGCACCGCCTGGGGGGGCATCACAGATACGCAGTATTTT. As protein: CASTAWGGITDTQYF.

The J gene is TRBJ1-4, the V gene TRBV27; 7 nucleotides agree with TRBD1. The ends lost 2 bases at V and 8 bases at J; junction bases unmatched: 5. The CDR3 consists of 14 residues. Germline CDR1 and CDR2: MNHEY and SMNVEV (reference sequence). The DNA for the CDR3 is TGTGCCAGCAGTTTAAATGGACAGGTGGAAAAACTGTTTTTT. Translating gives CASSLNGQVEKLFF.

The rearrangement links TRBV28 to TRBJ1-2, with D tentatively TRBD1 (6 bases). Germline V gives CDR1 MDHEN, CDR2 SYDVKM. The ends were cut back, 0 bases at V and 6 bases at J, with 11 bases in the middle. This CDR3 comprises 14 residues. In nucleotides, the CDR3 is TGTGCCAGCAGTTTATGGACAGGAAGCGATGGCTACACCTTC. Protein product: CASSLWTGSDGYTF.

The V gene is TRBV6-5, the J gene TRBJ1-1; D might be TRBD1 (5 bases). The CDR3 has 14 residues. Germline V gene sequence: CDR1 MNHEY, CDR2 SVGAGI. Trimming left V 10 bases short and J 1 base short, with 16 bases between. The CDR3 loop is CATTGRGQNTEAFF. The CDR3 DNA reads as TGTGCCACTACTGGGAGGGGCCAGAACACTGAAGCTTTCTTT.

The CDR3: CASSLTRGATNEKLFF. The CDR3 DNA is TGTGCCAGCAGCCTTACGCGGGGGGCAACTAATGAAAAACTGTTTTTT. V is TRBV5-8 and J is TRBJ1-4, with D possibly TRBD1 on 5 matching bases. CDR3 length: 16 residues. V lost 4 bases, J lost 0 bases, and 13 bases lay in between. Germline V lookup: CDR1 SGHTS, CDR2 YDEGEE.

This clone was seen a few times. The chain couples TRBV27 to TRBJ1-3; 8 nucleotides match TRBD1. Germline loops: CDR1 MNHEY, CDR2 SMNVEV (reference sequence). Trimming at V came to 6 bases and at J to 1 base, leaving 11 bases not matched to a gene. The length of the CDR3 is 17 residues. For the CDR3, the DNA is TGTGCCAGCAGCCCTACCATTACAGGGGGGTCTGGAAACACCATATATTTT. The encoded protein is CASSPTITGGSGNTIYF.

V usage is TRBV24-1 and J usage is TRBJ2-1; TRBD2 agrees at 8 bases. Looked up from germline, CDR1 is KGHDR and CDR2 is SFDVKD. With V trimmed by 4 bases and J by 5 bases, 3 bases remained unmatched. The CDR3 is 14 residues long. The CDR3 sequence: CATSEAGGNNEQFF. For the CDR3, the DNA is TGTGCCACCAGTGAGGCGGGGGGTAACAATGAGCAGTTCTTC.

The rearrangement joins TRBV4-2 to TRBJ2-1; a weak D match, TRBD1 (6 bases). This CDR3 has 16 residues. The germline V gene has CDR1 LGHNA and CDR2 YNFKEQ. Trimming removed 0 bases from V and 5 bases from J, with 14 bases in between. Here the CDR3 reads CASSQDSWGPDNEQFF. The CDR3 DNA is TGTGCCAGCAGCCAAGATTCATGGGGGCCCGACAATGAGCAGTTCTTC.

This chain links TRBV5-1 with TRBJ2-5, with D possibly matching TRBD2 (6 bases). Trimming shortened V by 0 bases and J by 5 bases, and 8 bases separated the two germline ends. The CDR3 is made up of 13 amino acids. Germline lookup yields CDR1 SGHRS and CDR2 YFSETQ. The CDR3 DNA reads TGCGCCAGCAGCTTGGGGGCGGGGGAGACCCAGTACTTC. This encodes CASSLGAGETQYF.

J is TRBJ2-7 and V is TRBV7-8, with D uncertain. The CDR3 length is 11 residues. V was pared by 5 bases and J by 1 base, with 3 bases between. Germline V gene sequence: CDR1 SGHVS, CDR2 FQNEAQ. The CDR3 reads CASSPSYEQYF. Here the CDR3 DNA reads TGTGCCAGCAGCCCATCCTACGAGCAGTACTTC.

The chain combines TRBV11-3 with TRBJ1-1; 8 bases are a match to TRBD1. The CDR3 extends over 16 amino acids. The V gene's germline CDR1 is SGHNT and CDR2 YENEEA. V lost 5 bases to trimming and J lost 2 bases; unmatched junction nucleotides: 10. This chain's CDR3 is CASSPGQGSPNTEAFF. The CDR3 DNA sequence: TGTGCCAGCAGCCCAGGACAGGGATCCCCAAACACTGAAGCTTTCTTT. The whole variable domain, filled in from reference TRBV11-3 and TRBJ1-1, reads EAGVVQSPRYKIIEKKQPVAFWCNPISGHNTLYWYLQNLGQGPELLIRYENEEAVDDSQLPKDRFSAERLKGVDSTLKIQPAELGDSAVYLCASSPGQGSPNTEAFFGQGTRLTVV.

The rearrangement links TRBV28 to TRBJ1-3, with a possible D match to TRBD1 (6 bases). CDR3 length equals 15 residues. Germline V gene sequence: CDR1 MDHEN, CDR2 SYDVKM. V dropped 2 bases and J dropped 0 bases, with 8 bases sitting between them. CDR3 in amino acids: CASSLGQISGNTIYF. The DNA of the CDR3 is TGTGCCAGCAGTTTAGGACAGATCTCTGGAAACACCATATATTTT.

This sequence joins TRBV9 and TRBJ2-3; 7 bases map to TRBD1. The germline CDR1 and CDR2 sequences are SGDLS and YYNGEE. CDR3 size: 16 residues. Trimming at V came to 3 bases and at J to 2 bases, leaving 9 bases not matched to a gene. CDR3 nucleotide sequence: TGTGCCAGCAGCGGCAGACAGGGCGAGTTCACAGATACGCAGTATTTT. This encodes CASSGRQGEFTDTQYF.